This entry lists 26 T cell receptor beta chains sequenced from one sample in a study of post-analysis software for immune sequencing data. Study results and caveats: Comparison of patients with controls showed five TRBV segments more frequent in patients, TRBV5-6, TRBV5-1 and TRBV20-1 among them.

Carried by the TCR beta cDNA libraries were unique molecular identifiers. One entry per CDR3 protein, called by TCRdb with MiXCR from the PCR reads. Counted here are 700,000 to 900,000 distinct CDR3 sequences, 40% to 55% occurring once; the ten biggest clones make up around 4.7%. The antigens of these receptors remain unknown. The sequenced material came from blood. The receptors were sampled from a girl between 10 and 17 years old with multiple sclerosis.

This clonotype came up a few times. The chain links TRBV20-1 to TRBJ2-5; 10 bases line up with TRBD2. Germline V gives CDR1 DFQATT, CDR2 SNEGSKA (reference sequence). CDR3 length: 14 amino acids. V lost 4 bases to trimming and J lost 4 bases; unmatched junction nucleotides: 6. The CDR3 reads CSAISGRALETQYF. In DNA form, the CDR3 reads TGCAGTGCTATAAGCGGGAGGGCCTTAGAGACCCAGTACTTC.

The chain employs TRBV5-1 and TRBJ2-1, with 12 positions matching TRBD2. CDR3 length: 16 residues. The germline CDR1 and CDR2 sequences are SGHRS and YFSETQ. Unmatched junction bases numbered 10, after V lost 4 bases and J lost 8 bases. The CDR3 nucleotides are TGCGCCAGCAGCCTCCTGACTAGCGGGAGCTCAGATGAGCAGTTCTTC. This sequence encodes CASSLLTSGSSDEQFF.

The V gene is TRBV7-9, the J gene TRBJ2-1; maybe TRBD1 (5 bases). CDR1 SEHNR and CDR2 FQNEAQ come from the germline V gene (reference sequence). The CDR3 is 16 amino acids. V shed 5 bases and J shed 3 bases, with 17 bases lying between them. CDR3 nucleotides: TGTGCCAGCAGCCCACGCCCAGGGTCCCTCTACAATGAGCAGTTCTTC. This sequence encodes CASSPRPGSLYNEQFF.

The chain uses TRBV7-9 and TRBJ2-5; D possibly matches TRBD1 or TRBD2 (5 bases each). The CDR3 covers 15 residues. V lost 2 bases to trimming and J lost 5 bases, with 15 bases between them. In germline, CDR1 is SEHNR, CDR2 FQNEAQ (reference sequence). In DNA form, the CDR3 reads TGTGCCAGCAGCTTATCAAGACTCCGGGACGAGACCCAGTACTTC. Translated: CASSLSRLRDETQYF.

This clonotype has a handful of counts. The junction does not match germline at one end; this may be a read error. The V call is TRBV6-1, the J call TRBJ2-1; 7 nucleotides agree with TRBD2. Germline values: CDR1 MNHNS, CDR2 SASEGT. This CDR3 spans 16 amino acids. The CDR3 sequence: CANSPMGGLLNNEQFF. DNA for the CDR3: TGTGCCAACAGTCCGATGGGGGGACTACTTAACAATGAGCAGTTCTTC.

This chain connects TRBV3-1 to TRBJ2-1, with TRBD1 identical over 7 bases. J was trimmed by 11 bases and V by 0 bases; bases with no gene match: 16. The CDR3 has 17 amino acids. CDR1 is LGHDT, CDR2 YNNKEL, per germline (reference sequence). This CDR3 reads CASSQEFRGIGETKQFF. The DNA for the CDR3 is TGTGCCAGCAGCCAAGAATTCAGGGGGATCGGGGAGACTAAGCAGTTCTTC.

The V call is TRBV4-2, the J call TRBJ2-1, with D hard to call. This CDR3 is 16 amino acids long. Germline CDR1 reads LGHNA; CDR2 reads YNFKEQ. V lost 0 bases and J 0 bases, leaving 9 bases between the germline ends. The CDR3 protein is CASSQDRWNSYNEQFF. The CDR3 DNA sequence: TGTGCCAGCAGCCAAGATAGGTGGAACTCCTACAATGAGCAGTTCTTC.

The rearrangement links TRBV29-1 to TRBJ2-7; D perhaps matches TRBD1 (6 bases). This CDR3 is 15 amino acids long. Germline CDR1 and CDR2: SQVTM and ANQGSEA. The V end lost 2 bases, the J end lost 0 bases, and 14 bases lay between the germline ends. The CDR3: CSVELGQTSSYEQYF. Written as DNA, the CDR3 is TGCAGCGTTGAATTAGGACAGACGAGCTCCTACGAGCAGTACTTC.

This CDR3 is CSASVDPGNTIYF. The CDR3 DNA reads as TGCAGTGCTAGCGTGGACCCTGGAAACACCATATATTTT. The chain links TRBV20-1 to TRBJ1-3; no firm D call. V was cut by 3 bases and J by 2 bases, with 8 bases left in between. The V gene's germline CDR1 is DFQATT and CDR2 SNEGSKA (reference sequence). This CDR3 is 13 amino acids long.

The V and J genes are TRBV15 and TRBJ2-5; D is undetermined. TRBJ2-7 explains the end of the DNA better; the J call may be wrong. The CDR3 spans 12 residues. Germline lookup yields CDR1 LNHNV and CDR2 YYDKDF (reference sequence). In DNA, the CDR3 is TGTGCCACCAGCAGGGGCCACTACGAGCAGTACTTC. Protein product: CATSRGHYEQYF.

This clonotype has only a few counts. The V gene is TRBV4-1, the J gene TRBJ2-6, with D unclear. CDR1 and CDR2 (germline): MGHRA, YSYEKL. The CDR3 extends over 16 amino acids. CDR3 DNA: TGCGACATCAGGTGGGGTTCACGCTCTGGGGCCAACGTCCTGACTTTC. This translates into CDIRWGSRSGANVLTF.

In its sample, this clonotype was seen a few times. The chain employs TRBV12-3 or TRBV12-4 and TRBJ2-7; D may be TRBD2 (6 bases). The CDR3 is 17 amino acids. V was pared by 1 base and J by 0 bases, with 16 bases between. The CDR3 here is CASSLGVGGGSSYEQYF. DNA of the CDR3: TGTGCCAGCAGTTTAGGGGTCGGGGGAGGCAGCTCCTACGAGCAGTACTTC.

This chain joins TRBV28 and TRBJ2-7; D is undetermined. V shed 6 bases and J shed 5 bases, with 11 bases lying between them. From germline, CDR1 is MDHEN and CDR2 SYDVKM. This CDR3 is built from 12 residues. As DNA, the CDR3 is TGTGCCAGCAGCTCGACTGTTAACGAGCAGTACTTC. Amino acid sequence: CASSSTVNEQYF.

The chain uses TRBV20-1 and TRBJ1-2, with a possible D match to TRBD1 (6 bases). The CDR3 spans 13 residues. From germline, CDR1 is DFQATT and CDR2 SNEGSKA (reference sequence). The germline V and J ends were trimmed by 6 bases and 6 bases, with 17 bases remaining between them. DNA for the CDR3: TGCAGTGCGCCCAAGGGACAAGAAAATGGCTACACCTTC. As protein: CSAPKGQENGYTF.

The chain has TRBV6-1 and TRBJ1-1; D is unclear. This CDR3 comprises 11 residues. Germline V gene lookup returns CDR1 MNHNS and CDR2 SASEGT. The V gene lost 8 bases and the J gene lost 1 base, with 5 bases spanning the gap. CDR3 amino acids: CASVGNTEAFF. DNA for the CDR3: TGTGCCAGCGTGGGGAACACTGAAGCTTTCTTT.

CDR3 in DNA: TGTGCCAGCAGCAATACAATTGAAGCTTTCTTT. It encodes CASSNTIEAFF. The V and J genes are TRBV6-2 or TRBV6-3 and TRBJ1-1; unclear D gene. V was trimmed by 6 bases and J by 7 bases, leaving 9 bases between them. CDR3 length: 11 amino acids. CDR1 and CDR2 from the germline V gene are MNHEY and SVGEGT.

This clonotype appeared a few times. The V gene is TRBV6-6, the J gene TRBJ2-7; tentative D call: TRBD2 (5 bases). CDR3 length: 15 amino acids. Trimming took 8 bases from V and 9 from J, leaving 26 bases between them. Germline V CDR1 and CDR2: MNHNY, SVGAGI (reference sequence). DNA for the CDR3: TGTGCCAGCGGCCAATTAGGTACACCTGTCCGGGGGCAGTACTTC. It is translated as CASGQLGTPVRGQYF.

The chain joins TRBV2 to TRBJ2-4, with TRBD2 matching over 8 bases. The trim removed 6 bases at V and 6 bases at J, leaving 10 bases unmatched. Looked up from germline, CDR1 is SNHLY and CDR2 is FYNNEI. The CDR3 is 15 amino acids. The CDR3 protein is CASSQAGALGNIQYF. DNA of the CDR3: TGTGCCAGCAGCCAAGCGGGGGCCCTCGGAAACATTCAGTACTTC.

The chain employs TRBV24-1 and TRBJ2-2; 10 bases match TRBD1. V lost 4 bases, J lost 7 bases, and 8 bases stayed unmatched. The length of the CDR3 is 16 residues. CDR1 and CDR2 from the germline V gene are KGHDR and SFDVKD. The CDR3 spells CATSDPDRGRNGELFF. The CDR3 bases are TGTGCCACCAGTGACCCCGACAGGGGGCGGAACGGGGAGCTGTTTTTT.

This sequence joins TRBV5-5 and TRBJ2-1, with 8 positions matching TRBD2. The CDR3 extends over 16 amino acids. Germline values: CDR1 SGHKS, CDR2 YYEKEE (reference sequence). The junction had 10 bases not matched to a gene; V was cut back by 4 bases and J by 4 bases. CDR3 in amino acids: CASSTPGGGRYNEQFF. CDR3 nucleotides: TGTGCCAGCAGCACCCCAGGCGGGGGGCGTTACAATGAGCAGTTCTTC.

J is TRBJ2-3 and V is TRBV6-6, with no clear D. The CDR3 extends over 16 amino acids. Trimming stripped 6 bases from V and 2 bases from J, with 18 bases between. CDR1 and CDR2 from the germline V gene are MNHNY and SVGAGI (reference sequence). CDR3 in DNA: TGTGCCAGCAGCCGCCAAGGGTTCGGTACCACAGATACGCAGTATTTT. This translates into CASSRQGFGTTDTQYF.

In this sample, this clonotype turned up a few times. CDR3 sequence: CASSYSNRQGGGNEQFF. The CDR3 DNA is TGTGCCAGCAGTTACTCGAACCGACAGGGAGGGGGCAATGAGCAGTTCTTC. This chain links TRBV6-6 with TRBJ2-1; D may be TRBD1 or TRBD2 (7 bases each). Germline assignment: CDR1 MNHNY and CDR2 SVGAGI (reference sequence). This CDR3 contains 17 residues. Between the trimmed V and J ends, which lost 0 bases and 6 bases, there was a span of 18 bases.

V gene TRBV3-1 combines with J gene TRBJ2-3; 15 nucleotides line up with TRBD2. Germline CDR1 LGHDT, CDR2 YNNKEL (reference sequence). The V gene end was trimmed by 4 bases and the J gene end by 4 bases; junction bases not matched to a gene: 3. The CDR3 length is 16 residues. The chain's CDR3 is CASSRGLAGGADTQYF. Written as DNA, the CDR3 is TGTGCCAGCAGCCGCGGACTAGCGGGAGGGGCAGATACGCAGTATTTT.

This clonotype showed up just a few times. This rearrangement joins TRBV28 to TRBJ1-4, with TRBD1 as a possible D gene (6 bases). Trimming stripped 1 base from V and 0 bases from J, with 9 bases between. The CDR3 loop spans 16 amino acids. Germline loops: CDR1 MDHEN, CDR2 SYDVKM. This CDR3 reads CASSLYRAATNEKLFF. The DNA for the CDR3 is TGTGCCAGCAGTTTATACAGGGCGGCAACTAATGAAAAACTGTTTTTT.

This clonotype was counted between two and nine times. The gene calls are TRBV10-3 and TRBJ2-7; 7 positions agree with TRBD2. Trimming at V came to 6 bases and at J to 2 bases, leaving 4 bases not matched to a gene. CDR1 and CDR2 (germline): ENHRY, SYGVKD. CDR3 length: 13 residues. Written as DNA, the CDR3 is TGTGCCATCAGGGGCGGGAGCGCCTACGAGCAGTACTTC. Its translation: CAIRGGSAYEQYF.

The DNA of the CDR3 is TGTGCCAGCAGCTTAGGTATTATTGGAGAGCAGTACTTC. Its translation: CASSLGIIGEQYF. V and J are TRBV7-9 and TRBJ2-7; D gene ambiguous. CDR3 size: 13 residues. Trimming cost V 1 base and J 7 bases, with 11 bases left between them. Germline V gene lookup returns CDR1 SEHNR and CDR2 FQNEAQ (reference sequence).